This passage covers 30 T cell receptor beta chains from one sample sequenced in a study of beta chain features in type 1 diabetes. Of the isolated RNA, all was reverse transcribed, and so the sequenced material was expressed TCRB transcripts. Libraries were prepared by immunoSEQ multiplex PCR; TCRdb keeps only in-frame clonotypes and omits some of them. The sample records approximately 150,000 clones, approximately 9.9% being singletons. Sequenced sample: central memory CD4+ T cells from blood. All receptors derive from a woman aged 18-29 years in good health.

This clone showed up just a few times. The chain combines TRBV2 with TRBJ2-2; no definite D call. Trimming removed 7 bases from V and 6 bases from J, with 15 bases in between. The CDR3 is 14 residues long. Germline lookup yields CDR1 SNHLY and CDR2 FYNNEI. CDR3 protein: CASTPESAAGELFF. The CDR3, as DNA: TGTGCCAGCACTCCAGAGAGCGCCGCCGGGGAGCTGTTTTTT. Full variable domain (outside the CDR3, taken from reference TRBV2 and TRBJ2-2): EPEVTQTPSHQVTQMGQEVILRCVPISNHLYFYWYRQILGQKVEFLVSFYNNEISEKSEIFDDQFSVERPDGSNFTLKIRSTKLEDSAMYFCASTPESAAGELFFGEGSRLTVL.

There are a few counts of this clone. This sequence joins TRBV7-2 and TRBJ1-6; D might be TRBD1 (5 bases). The CDR3 length is 12 residues. Germline values: CDR1 SGHTA, CDR2 FQGNSA. Deletions cut 4 bases from V and 11 bases from J, with 9 bases between. The CDR3 here is CASSSNRTPLHF. As DNA, the CDR3 is TGTGCCAGCAGCTCGAACAGGACACCCCTCCACTTT.

The genes are TRBV27 and TRBJ2-6; a weak D match, TRBD1 (5 bases). Looked up from germline, CDR1 is MNHEY and CDR2 is SMNVEV (reference sequence). V shed 2 bases and J shed 3 bases, with 14 bases lying between them. The CDR3 runs to 17 residues. CDR3 nucleotide sequence: TGTGCCAGCAGTTTAAAGGCAGGGTTTGTTGGGGCCAACGTCCTGACTTTC. Protein product: CASSLKAGFVGANVLTF.

The rearrangement joins TRBV18 to TRBJ2-1; 9 nucleotides align to TRBD1. Germline values: CDR1 KGHSH, CDR2 LQKENI. The CDR3 totals 16 residues. V lost 0 bases and J lost 0; bases outside the gene matches: 0. For the CDR3, the DNA is TGTGCCAGCTCACCACCGGGACAGGGCTCCTACAATGAGCAGTTCTTC. Its translation is CASSPPGQGSYNEQFF.

There are a few counts of this clone. V gene TRBV5-4 combines with J gene TRBJ2-3; D ambiguous. The CDR3 loop spans 12 amino acids. V lost 4 bases and J lost 0, with 3 bases in between. Germline V lookup: CDR1 SGHNT, CDR2 YYREEE (reference sequence). The DNA of the CDR3 is TGTGCCAGCAGCCTAAGCACAGATACGCAGTATTTT. It specifies CASSLSTDTQYF.

The CDR3 DNA reads TGTGCCAGCAGGACGGACATTTGGGGCACTGAAGCTTTCTTT. Translation gives CASRTDIWGTEAFF. This sequence joins TRBV6-6 and TRBJ1-1; D is perhaps TRBD1 (5 bases). Germline loops: CDR1 MNHNY, CDR2 SVGAGI (reference sequence). The CDR3 is 14 residues long. The germline V and J ends were trimmed by 6 bases and 4 bases, with 15 bases remaining between them.

As DNA, the CDR3 is TGTGCCAGCAGATCCCTAGGATACAATGAGCAGTTCTTC. Translated: CASRSLGYNEQFF. This chain connects TRBV25-1 to TRBJ2-1; unclear D gene. This CDR3 region has 13 residues. The V end lost 6 bases, the J end lost 4 bases, and 10 bases lay between the germline ends. Germline V gene data show CDR1 as MGHDK and CDR2 as SYGVNS.

This clone came up a few times. The chain couples TRBV2 to TRBJ2-7; 9 positions agree with TRBD2. The CDR3 sequence is 15 residues long. J gave up 1 base and V 6 bases, and 7 bases lay outside the gene matches. Per germline, CDR1 SNHLY and CDR2 FYNNEI. The CDR3 region is CASSPPSGRSYEQYF. CDR3 bases: TGTGCCAGCAGCCCCCCCAGCGGGAGGTCCTACGAGCAGTACTTC.

This clone occurred a few times. The V call is TRBV7-6, the J call TRBJ1-4, with 10 bases matching TRBD1. The CDR3 has 16 residues. Trimming took 2 bases from V and 7 from J; bases not matched to a gene: 7. Germline V CDR1 and CDR2: SGHVS, FNYEAQ. This CDR3 reads CASSLNRDRGGEKLFF. In DNA form, the CDR3 reads TGTGCCAGCAGCTTAAATCGGGACAGGGGAGGTGAAAAACTGTTTTTT.

The V and J genes are TRBV18 and TRBJ1-4, with TRBD1 matching over 9 bases. This CDR3 comprises 14 residues. Germline assignment: CDR1 KGHSH and CDR2 LQKENI. Trimming cost V 2 bases and J 8 bases; bases outside gene matches: 3. Here the CDR3 reads CASSPGTGMEKLFF. CDR3 nucleotides: TGTGCCAGCTCACCAGGGACAGGGATGGAAAAACTGTTTTTT.

This clone has more than one count but fewer than ten. The chain is built from TRBV30 and TRBJ1-4; a possible D gene is TRBD1 (5 bases). Per the germline V gene, CDR1 is GTSNPN and CDR2 is SVGIG (reference sequence). Between the trimmed V and J ends, which lost 6 bases and 3 bases, there was a span of 8 bases. The CDR3 is 12 residues long. CDR3 sequence (DNA): TGTGCCTGCCGACAGTCTAATGAAAAACTGTTTTTT. Amino acid sequence: CACRQSNEKLFF.

This clone has just a few counts. This sequence joins TRBV18 and TRBJ2-5, with TRBD2 identical over 13 bases. J lost 4 bases, V lost 4 bases, and 6 bases had no gene match. Germline-derived CDR1 and CDR2 are KGHSH and LQKENI. The CDR3 runs 16 residues. CDR3 sequence (DNA): TGTGCCAGCTCACTACAGACTAGCGGGGGGAGAGAGACCCAGTACTTC. This codes for CASSLQTSGGRETQYF.

This clone appeared a few times. The same CDR3 arises from other DNA sequences in this sample as well. This sequence joins TRBV29-1 and TRBJ2-7; 8 positions agree with TRBD1. The germline V gene has CDR1 SQVTM and CDR2 ANQGSEA. V shed 6 bases and J 1 base; nucleotides not matched to a gene: 5. CDR3 length equals 13 residues. CDR3 loop: CSVPGQGSYEQYF. DNA for the CDR3: TGCAGCGTACCCGGACAGGGATCCTACGAGCAGTACTTC.

CDR3 nucleotides: TGTGCCTGGAGCTCGGGACAGGGGAAAACTGAAGCTTTCTTT. Amino acid sequence: CAWSSGQGKTEAFF. The chain combines TRBV30 with TRBJ1-1, with TRBD1 matching 10 bases. CDR1 and CDR2 from the germline V gene are GTSNPN and SVGIG (reference sequence). V lost 3 bases and J lost 5; bases outside the gene matches: 6. The CDR3 covers 14 residues.

The chain employs TRBV7-2 and TRBJ2-7; D perhaps matches TRBD1 (6 bases). The CDR3 totals 13 residues. Per the germline V gene, CDR1 is SGHTA and CDR2 is FQGNSA. V was clipped by 5 bases and J by 4 bases, with 12 bases between them. The CDR3 DNA reads TGTGCCAGCAGCCCAGGGGTCAGGTACGAGCAGTACTTC. It is translated as CASSPGVRYEQYF.

This clone was counted a few times. This chain uses TRBV5-1 with TRBJ2-5, with unresolved D. The V end lost 3 bases, the J end lost 0 bases, and 6 bases lay between the germline ends. Germline V lookup: CDR1 SGHRS, CDR2 YFSETQ. The CDR3 sequence is 13 residues long. CDR3 sequence: CASSSRNQETQYF. CDR3 DNA sequence: TGCGCCAGCAGCTCCAGGAACCAAGAGACCCAGTACTTC.

This clone was found a few times. CDR3 DNA sequence: TGTGCCAGCAGCCTTGAACAGAGAAATTCACCCCTCCACTTT. It yields the protein CASSLEQRNSPLHF. The rearrangement joins TRBV7-9 to TRBJ1-6; D gene ambiguous. This CDR3 has 14 residues. V lost 5 bases to trimming and J lost 7 bases, with 12 bases between them. Germline V gene lookup returns CDR1 SEHNR and CDR2 FQNEAQ (reference sequence).

This chain links TRBV19 with TRBJ2-4, with D unclear. The CDR3 sequence is 12 residues long. Germline V gene lookup returns CDR1 LNHDA and CDR2 SQIVND (reference sequence). With 4 bases removed from V and 8 bases from J, the gap between germline ends came to 9 bases. This chain's CDR3 is CASSSAGDIQYF. CDR3 nucleotide sequence: TGTGCCAGTAGTAGCGCCGGTGACATTCAGTACTTC.

V and J are TRBV7-2 and TRBJ2-2; a weak D match, TRBD2 (5 bases). Trimming cost V 4 bases and J 2 bases, with 20 bases left between them. The CDR3 runs 18 residues. Germline V gene sequence: CDR1 SGHTA, CDR2 FQGNSA. CDR3 sequence (DNA): TGTGCCAGCAGCTCCCTTTGGGTTACGGCGGGTAACACCGGGGAGCTGTTTTTT. As protein: CASSSLWVTAGNTGELFF.

The J gene is TRBJ1-1, the V gene TRBV12-5, with D unresolved. CDR1 LGHNT and CDR2 FRNRAP come from the germline V gene. Deletions cut 1 base from V and 1 base from J, with 4 bases between. This CDR3 has 13 amino acids. The CDR3 bases are TGTGCTAGTGGTTTGGGACAGAACACTGAAGCTTTCTTT. Protein product: CASGLGQNTEAFF.

The chain is built from TRBV7-2 and TRBJ1-2; D may be TRBD1 (6 bases). V was cut by 5 bases and J by 8 bases, with 24 bases left in between. The V gene's germline CDR1 is SGHTA and CDR2 FQGNSA. The CDR3 contains 16 residues. CDR3 nucleotide sequence: TGTGCCAGCAGCGACGGGACACTGAGGGGAAGAGGGGGCTACACCTTC. It translates to CASSDGTLRGRGGYTF.

A word on this clone: The same CDR3 is also encoded by other DNA sequences in this sample. The rearrangement uses TRBV11-2 and TRBJ2-1, with 10 nucleotides matching TRBD2. The V and J ends lost 0 bases and 4 bases, in that order; junction bases with no gene match: 9. This CDR3 region has 18 residues. Germline-derived CDR1 and CDR2 are SGHAT and FQNNGV. This CDR3 is CASSLDQGGTSAYNEQFF. The DNA of the CDR3 is TGTGCCAGCAGCTTAGATCAAGGAGGGACTAGCGCTTACAATGAGCAGTTCTTC.

This clone has a handful of counts. V gene TRBV11-2 combines with J gene TRBJ1-5; D gene unclear. V lost 2 bases and J 6 bases, leaving 8 bases between the germline ends. Per the germline V gene, CDR1 is SGHAT and CDR2 is FQNNGV. The CDR3 has 13 residues. As DNA, the CDR3 is TGTGCCAGCAGCTTAATAGAGGGTCAGCCCCAGCATTTT. As protein: CASSLIEGQPQHF.

This clone was recorded a few times. V is TRBV5-1 and J is TRBJ2-1; the D gene is possibly TRBD2 (5 bases). CDR1 and CDR2 (germline): SGHRS, YFSETQ. CDR3 length: 18 amino acids. Trimming removed 1 base at V and 3 bases at J, with 20 bases between. Written as DNA, the CDR3 is TGCGCCAGCAGCTTGTATCCACCCTCCAGCGGAGTCTACAATGAGCAGTTCTTC. The encoded protein is CASSLYPPSSGVYNEQFF.

This clone turned up a few times. The chain recombines TRBV7-8 with TRBJ2-2, with D perhaps TRBD2 (6 bases). The germline gives CDR1 SGHVS, CDR2 FQNEAQ. The CDR3 sequence is 16 residues long. V lost 1 base to trimming and J lost 0 bases, with 9 bases between them. The CDR3 loop reads CASSLEIAANTGELFF. CDR3 in DNA: TGTGCCAGCAGCTTAGAGATAGCGGCGAACACCGGGGAGCTGTTTTTT.

Remarks on this clone: At the DNA level, this CDR3 is encoded by other sequences in the same sample as well. The chain has TRBV5-1 and TRBJ2-3, with D possibly TRBD2 on 6 matching bases. This CDR3 contains 14 residues. V lost 4 bases, J lost 0 bases, and 9 bases lay in between. CDR1 is SGHRS and CDR2 is YFSETQ in the germline V gene. CDR3 residues: CASSPGTSTDTQYF. CDR3 bases: TGCGCCAGCAGCCCGGGGACTAGCACAGATACGCAGTATTTT.

J is TRBJ1-1 and V is TRBV14; no clear D. Trimming removed 5 bases at V and 1 base at J, with 8 bases between. The CDR3 sequence is 13 residues long. Germline CDR1 SGHDN, CDR2 FVKESK. CDR3 bases: TGTGCCAGCAGCTGGCACACGAACACTGAAGCTTTCTTT. Residues: CASSWHTNTEAFF.

This clone turned up a few times. This chain links TRBV19 with TRBJ2-1; possible D gene TRBD2, 6 bases. Per the germline V gene, CDR1 is LNHDA and CDR2 is SQIVND (reference sequence). The CDR3 totals 17 residues. Trimming shortened V by 5 bases and J by 0 bases, and 17 bases separated the two germline ends. The CDR3 reads CASSSQWGERSYNEQFF. The CDR3 DNA sequence: TGTGCCAGTAGTTCCCAGTGGGGGGAACGCTCCTACAATGAGCAGTTCTTC.

This sequence joins TRBV4-1 and TRBJ2-7; D is undetermined. The germline V and J ends were trimmed by 4 bases and 3 bases, with 13 bases remaining between them. The germline CDR1 and CDR2 sequences are MGHRA and YSYEKL. CDR3 length: 14 residues. The CDR3 spells CASSREHGVYEQYF. As DNA, the CDR3 is TGCGCCAGCAGCCGAGAACATGGTGTCTACGAGCAGTACTTC.

In its sample, this clone was seen a few times. V is TRBV5-1 and J is TRBJ2-3; 9 bases agree with TRBD1. V shed 5 bases, J shed 4 bases, and the junction held 8 bases outside the gene matches. The V gene's germline CDR1 is SGHRS and CDR2 YFSETQ. The CDR3 has 15 residues. CDR3 sequence reads: CASSFARQGADTQYF. The DNA for the CDR3 is TGCGCCAGCAGTTTCGCTCGACAGGGGGCAGATACGCAGTATTTT. The variable domain in full, completed from reference TRBV5-1 and TRBJ2-3, reads KAGVTQTPRYLIKTRGQQVTLSCSPISGHRSVSWYQQTPGQGLQFLFEYFSETQRNKGNFPGRFSGRQFSNSRSEMNVSTLELGDSALYLCASSFARQGADTQYFGPGTRLTVL.